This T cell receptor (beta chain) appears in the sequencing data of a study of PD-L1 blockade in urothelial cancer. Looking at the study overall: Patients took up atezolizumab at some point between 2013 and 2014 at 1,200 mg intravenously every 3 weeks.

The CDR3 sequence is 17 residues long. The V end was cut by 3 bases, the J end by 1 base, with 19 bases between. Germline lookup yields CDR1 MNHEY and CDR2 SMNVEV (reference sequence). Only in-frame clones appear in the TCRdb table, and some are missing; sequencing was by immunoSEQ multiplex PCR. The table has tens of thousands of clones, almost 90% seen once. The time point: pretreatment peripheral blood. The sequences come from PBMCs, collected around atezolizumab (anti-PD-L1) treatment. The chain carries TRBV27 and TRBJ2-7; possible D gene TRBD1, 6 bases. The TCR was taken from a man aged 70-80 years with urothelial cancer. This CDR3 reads CASSFLTPGVHSYEQYF. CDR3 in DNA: TGTGCCAGCAGTTTCTTGACCCCAGGGGTCCATTCCTACGAGCAGTACTTC.